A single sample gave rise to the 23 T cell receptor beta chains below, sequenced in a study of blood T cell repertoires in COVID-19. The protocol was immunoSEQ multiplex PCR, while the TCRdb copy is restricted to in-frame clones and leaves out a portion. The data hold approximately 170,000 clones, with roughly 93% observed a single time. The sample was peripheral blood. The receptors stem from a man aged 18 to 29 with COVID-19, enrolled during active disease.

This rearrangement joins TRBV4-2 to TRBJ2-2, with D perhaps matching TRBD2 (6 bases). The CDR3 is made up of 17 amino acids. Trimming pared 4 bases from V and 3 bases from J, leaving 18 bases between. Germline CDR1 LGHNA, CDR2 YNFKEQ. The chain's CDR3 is CASSPIAAGSDTGELFF. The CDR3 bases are TGTGCCAGCAGCCCTATTGCGGCGGGGTCCGACACCGGGGAGCTGTTTTTT.

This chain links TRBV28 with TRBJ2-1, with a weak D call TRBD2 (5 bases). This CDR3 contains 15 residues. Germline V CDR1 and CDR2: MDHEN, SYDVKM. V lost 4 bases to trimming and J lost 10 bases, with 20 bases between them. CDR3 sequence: CASSSLDPRAWEQFF. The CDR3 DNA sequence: TGTGCCAGCAGTTCGCTTGACCCGCGGGCGTGGGAGCAGTTCTTC.

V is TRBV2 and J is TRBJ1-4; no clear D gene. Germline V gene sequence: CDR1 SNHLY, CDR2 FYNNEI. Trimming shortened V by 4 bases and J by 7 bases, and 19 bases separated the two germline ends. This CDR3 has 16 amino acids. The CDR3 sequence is CASSVGTSATGEKLFF. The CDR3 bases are TGTGCCAGCAGTGTCGGCACTTCAGCAACGGGTGAAAAACTGTTTTTT.

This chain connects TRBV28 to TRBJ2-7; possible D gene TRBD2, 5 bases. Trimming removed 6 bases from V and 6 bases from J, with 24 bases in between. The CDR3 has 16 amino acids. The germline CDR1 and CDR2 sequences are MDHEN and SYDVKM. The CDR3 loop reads CASSLSGKLGETEQYF. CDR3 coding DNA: TGTGCCAGCAGCCTATCAGGAAAACTAGGAGAAACCGAGCAGTACTTC.

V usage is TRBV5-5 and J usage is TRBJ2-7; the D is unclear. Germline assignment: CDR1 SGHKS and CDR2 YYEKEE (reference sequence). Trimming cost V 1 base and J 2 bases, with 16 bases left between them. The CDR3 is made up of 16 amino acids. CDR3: CASSLNSLLFTYEQYF. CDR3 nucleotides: TGTGCCAGCAGCTTGAACAGCCTGTTATTTACCTACGAGCAGTACTTC.

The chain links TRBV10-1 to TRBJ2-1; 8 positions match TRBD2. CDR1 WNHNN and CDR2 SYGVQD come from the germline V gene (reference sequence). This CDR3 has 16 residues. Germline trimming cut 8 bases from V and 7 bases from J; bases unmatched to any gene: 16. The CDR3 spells CASGRLSAGGLNEQFF. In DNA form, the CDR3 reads TGCGCCAGCGGTAGACTTTCCGCGGGAGGATTGAATGAGCAGTTCTTC.

CDR3 region: CASNPGGTSSYEQYF. The DNA for the CDR3 is TGTGCCAGCAACCCAGGGGGCACAAGCTCCTACGAGCAGTACTTC. The rearrangement joins TRBV28 to TRBJ2-7; 8 positions match TRBD1. J lost 0 bases, V lost 7 bases, and 8 bases had no gene match. Germline assignment: CDR1 MDHEN and CDR2 SYDVKM. The length of the CDR3 is 15 residues.

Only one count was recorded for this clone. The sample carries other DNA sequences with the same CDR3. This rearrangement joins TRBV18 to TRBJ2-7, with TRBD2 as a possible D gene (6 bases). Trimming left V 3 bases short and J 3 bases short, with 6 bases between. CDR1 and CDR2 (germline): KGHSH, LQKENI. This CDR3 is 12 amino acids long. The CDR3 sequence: CASSPGGYEQYF. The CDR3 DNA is TGTGCCAGCTCACCGGGAGGCTACGAGCAGTACTTC. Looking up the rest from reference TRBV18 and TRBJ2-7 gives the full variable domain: NAGVMQNPRHLVRRRGQEARLRCSPMKGHSHVYWYRQLPEEGLKFMVYLQKENIIDESGMPKERFSAEFPKEGPSILRIQQVVRGDSAAYFCASSPGGYEQYFGPGTRLTVT.

The CDR3 region has the DNA TGTGCCAGCTCACCCACTCAGGGGGCGGCCGGGGAGCTGTTTTTT. It is translated as CASSPTQGAAGELFF. The rearrangement links TRBV18 to TRBJ2-2, with TRBD1 matching 8 bases. The CDR3 covers 15 residues. Looked up from germline, CDR1 is KGHSH and CDR2 is LQKENI. V lost 3 bases, J lost 6 bases, and 6 bases stayed unmatched.

In nucleotides, the CDR3 is TGTGCCAGCAGCCCAGGGGGCCACCCTGATGAAAAACTGTTTTTT. Amino acid sequence: CASSPGGHPDEKLFF. The rearrangement uses TRBV7-2 and TRBJ1-4, with 8 nucleotides matching TRBD1. V shed 5 bases, J shed 6 bases, and the junction held 8 bases outside the gene matches. The CDR3 covers 15 residues. Germline CDR1 is SGHTA and CDR2 is FQGNSA.

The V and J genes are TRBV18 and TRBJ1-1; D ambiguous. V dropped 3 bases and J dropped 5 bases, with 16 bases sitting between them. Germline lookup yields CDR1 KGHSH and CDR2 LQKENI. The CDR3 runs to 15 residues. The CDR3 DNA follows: TGTGCCAGCTCACCGGAATGGAAAGGAGTGACTGAAGCTTTCTTT. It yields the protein CASSPEWKGVTEAFF. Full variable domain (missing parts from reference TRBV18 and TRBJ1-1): NAGVMQNPRHLVRRRGQEARLRCSPMKGHSHVYWYRQLPEEGLKFMVYLQKENIIDESGMPKERFSAEFPKEGPSILRIQQVVRGDSAAYFCASSPEWKGVTEAFFGQGTRLTVV.

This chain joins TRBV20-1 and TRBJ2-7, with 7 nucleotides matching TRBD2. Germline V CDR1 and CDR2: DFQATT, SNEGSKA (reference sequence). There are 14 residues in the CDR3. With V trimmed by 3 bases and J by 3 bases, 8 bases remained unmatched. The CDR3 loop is CSASPTSGGYEQYF. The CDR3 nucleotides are TGCAGTGCTAGTCCCACCTCGGGGGGCTACGAGCAGTACTTC.

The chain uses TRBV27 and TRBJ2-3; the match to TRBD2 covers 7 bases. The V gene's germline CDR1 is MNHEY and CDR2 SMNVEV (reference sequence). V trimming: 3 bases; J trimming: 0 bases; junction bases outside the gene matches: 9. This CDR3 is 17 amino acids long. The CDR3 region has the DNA TGTGCCAGCAGTTTGTCCCTAGCGGCCATCAGCACAGATACGCAGTATTTT. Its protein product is CASSLSLAAISTDTQYF.

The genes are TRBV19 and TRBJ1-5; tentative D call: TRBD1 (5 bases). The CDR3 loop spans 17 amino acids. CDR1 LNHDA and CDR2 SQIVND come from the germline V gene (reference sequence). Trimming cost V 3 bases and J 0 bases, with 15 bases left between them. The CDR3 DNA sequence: TGTGCCAGTAGTATCGGTCGGGCAGGGAATAGCAATCAGCCCCAGCATTTT. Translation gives CASSIGRAGNSNQPQHF.

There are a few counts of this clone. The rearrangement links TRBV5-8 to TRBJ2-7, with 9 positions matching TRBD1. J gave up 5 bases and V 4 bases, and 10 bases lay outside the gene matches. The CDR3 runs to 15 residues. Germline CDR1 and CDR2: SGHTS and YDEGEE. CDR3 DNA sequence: TGTGCCAGCAGCAACGCACGACAGGGGGGGAACGAGCAGTACTTC. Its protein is CASSNARQGGNEQYF.

The CDR3, as DNA: TGCGCCAGCAGCTTGGAGATCGGTGTCACGGGGACAACAGATACGCAGTATTTT. This gives the protein CASSLEIGVTGTTDTQYF. The V and J genes are TRBV5-1 and TRBJ2-3; D perhaps matches TRBD1 (6 bases). The V end was cut by 0 bases, the J end by 3 bases, with 20 bases between. Germline CDR1 SGHRS, CDR2 YFSETQ. The CDR3 sequence is 18 residues long.

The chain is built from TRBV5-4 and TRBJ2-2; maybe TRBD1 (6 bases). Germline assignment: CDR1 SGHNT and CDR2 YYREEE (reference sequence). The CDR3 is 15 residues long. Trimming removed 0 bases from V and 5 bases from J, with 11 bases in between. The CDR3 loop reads CASSLVLQGTGELFF. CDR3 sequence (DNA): TGTGCCAGCAGCTTGGTACTCCAGGGGACCGGGGAGCTGTTTTTT.

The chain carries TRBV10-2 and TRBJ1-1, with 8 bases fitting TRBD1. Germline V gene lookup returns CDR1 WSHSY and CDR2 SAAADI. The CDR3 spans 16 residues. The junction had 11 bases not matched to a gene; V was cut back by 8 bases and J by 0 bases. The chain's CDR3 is CASSRDRGNLNTEAFF. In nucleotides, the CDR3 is TGCGCCAGCTCCCGAGACAGGGGAAATCTGAACACTGAAGCTTTCTTT.

CDR3 loop: CASSPSEVYTEAFF. CDR3 nucleotides: TGTGCCAGCAGCCCGTCGGAGGTTTACACTGAAGCTTTCTTT. This chain joins TRBV13 and TRBJ1-1; D not certain. The CDR3 contains 14 residues. V gave up 5 bases and J gave up 3 bases, with 13 bases separating them. Germline CDR1 is PRHDT and CDR2 is FYEKMQ (reference sequence).

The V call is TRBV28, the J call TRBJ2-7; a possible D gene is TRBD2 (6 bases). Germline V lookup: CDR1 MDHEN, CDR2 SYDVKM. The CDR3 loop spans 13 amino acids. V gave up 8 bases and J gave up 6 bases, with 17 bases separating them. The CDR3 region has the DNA TGTGCCAGCGCATCCGGAGGGGTACGCGAGCAGTACTTC. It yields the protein CASASGGVREQYF. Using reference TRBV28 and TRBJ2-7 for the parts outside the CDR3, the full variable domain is DVKVTQSSRYLVKRTGEKVFLECVQDMDHENMFWYRQDPGLGLRLIYFSYDVKMKEKGDIPEGYSVSREKKERFSLILESASTNQTSMYLCASASGGVREQYFGPGTRLTVT.

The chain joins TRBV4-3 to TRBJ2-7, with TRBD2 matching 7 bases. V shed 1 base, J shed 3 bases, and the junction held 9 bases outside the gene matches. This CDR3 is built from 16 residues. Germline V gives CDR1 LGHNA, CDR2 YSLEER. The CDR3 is CASSQGLRTSLYEQYF. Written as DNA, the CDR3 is TGCGCCAGCAGCCAAGGCTTGAGGACTAGTCTCTACGAGCAGTACTTC.

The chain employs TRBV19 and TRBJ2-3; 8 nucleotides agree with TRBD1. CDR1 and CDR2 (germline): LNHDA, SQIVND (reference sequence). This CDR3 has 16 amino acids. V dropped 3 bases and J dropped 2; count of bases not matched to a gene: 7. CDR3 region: CASSIIRDRHTDTQYF. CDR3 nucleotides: TGTGCCAGTAGTATTATAAGGGACAGGCACACAGATACGCAGTATTTT.

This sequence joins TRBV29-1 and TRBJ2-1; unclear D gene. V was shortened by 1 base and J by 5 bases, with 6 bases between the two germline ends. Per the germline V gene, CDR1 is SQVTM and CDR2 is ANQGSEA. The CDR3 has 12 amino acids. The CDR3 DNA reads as TGCAGCGTTGAAGTGGCCGACAATGAGCAGTTCTTC. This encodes CSVEVADNEQFF.